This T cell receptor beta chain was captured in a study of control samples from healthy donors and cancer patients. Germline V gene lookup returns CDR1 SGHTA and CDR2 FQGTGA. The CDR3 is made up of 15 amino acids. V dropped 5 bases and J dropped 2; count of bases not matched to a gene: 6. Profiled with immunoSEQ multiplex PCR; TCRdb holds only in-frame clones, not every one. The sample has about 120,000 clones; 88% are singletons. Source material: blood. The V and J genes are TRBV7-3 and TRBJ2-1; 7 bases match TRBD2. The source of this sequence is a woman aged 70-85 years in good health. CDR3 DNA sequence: TGTGCCAGCAGCGTTGCGGGGGTCCCCTACAATGAGCAGTTCTTC. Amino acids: CASSVAGVPYNEQFF.